This T cell receptor (beta chain) emerged from a study of radiotherapy plus CTLA-4 blockade in lung cancer. The CDR3 loop spans 13 amino acids. The V end was cut by 1 base, the J end by 3 bases, with 5 bases between. From germline, CDR1 is MDHEN and CDR2 SYDVKM. There are a few counts of this clone. The assay was immunoSEQ multiplex PCR, and TCRdb's table has in-frame clones only and misses some. The data hold 45,000 to 60,000 clones, with roughly 83% observed a single time. The V gene is TRBV28, the J gene TRBJ2-3; D might be TRBD1 (5 bases). The source of this sequence is a human donor with non-small cell lung cancer who had a complete response to radiotherapy plus ipilimumab. The sample was peripheral blood, taken from a patient treated with radiotherapy plus ipilimumab. CDR3 protein: CASSLSGTDTQYF. The CDR3 nucleotides read TGTGCCAGCAGTTTATCAGGGACAGATACGCAGTATTTT.